The sequence of this T cell receptor beta chain was determined in a study of graft-versus-host responses after intestinal transplantation. Broader study findings: Elevated graft-versus-host to host-versus-graft clonal ratios in allografts were recorded for patients with graft-donor T cell macrochimerism.

Some clones are missing from TCRdb's copy, which holds only in-frame ones; the method was immunoSEQ multiplex PCR. The sample comprises about 100,000 clones, about 90% of which are singletons, and 0.9% to 1% rests with the top ten. The V and J ends lost 4 bases and 1 base respectively, with 11 bases between them. CDR1 SGHRS and CDR2 YFSETQ come from the germline V gene. The CDR3 has 14 amino acids. On this clone: As yet, its antigen is unknown.

The specimen comprised unstimulated CD4+ T cells sorted from spleen or lymph node cells, sampled before transplant. The sequence was obtained from a human donor who was the organ donor for an intestinal transplant. The genes are TRBV5-1 and TRBJ1-1; perhaps TRBD1 as D (6 bases). The CDR3 protein is CASSGQISNTEAFF. CDR3 sequence (DNA): TGCGCCAGCAGCGGACAGATTTCGAACACTGAAGCTTTCTTT. Based on the CDR3 plus reference TRBV5-1 and TRBJ1-1, the full variable domain is KAGVTQTPRYLIKTRGQQVTLSCSPISGHRSVSWYQQTPGQGLQFLFEYFSETQRNKGNFPGRFSGRQFSNSRSEMNVSTLELGDSALYLCASSGQISNTEAFFGQGTRLTVV.